This passage covers 27 T cell receptor beta chains from one sample sequenced in a study of early T cells in non-severe SARS-CoV-2 infection. TCRdb itself ran the 5' RACE reads through MiXCR, one entry per CDR3 protein. The sample has approximately 19,000 distinct CDR3 sequences, 4% to 5.5% seen once. The sample comprised whole blood. Source of these receptors: an adult who was a healthcare worker with PCR-confirmed SARS-CoV-2 infection or an uninfected control (not recorded which).

The chain carries TRBV2 and TRBJ2-2; 13 bases agree with TRBD2. This CDR3 is 19 amino acids long. Germline values: CDR1 SNHLY, CDR2 FYNNEI. J was trimmed by 4 bases and V by 5 bases; bases with no gene match: 13. CDR3 sequence reads: CASSFRTSGSVRGTGELFF. In DNA, the CDR3 is TGTGCCAGCAGTTTCCGGACTAGCGGGAGTGTCCGAGGCACCGGGGAGCTGTTTTTT.

This clonotype was counted many times. V usage is TRBV6-5 and J usage is TRBJ1-1, with D possibly TRBD1 on 5 matching bases. The CDR3 has 14 residues. V shed 2 bases and J shed 6 bases, with 13 bases lying between them. Looked up from germline, CDR1 is MNHEY and CDR2 is SVGAGI. The CDR3 DNA reads as TGTGCCAGCAGTTACCGGCAGGGTGGGGCTGAAGCTTTCTTT. Translated: CASSYRQGGAEAFF.

The chain carries TRBV2 and TRBJ2-7, with D hard to call. This CDR3 comprises 11 residues. Germline CDR1 SNHLY, CDR2 FYNNEI. Trimming cost V 6 bases and J 3 bases, with 6 bases left between them. CDR3 sequence (DNA): TGTGCCAGCAGAGGTATCTACGAGCAGTACTTC. Encoded protein: CASRGIYEQYF.

This clonotype has only a few counts. The V gene is TRBV5-5, the J gene TRBJ2-3; weak D call: TRBD1 (5 bases). Germline V gene data show CDR1 as SGHKS and CDR2 as YYEKEE (reference sequence). V dropped 1 base and J dropped 4 bases, with 13 bases sitting between them. The CDR3 covers 15 residues. The CDR3 bases are TGTGCCAGCAGCTTGTTACAGGCGGTCGCAGATACGCAGTATTTT. Its translation: CASSLLQAVADTQYF.

In its sample, this clonotype is medium-sized. V is TRBV27 and J is TRBJ1-1, with TRBD1 as a possible D gene (5 bases). Germline V gene lookup returns CDR1 MNHEY and CDR2 SMNVEV (reference sequence). This CDR3 is built from 14 residues. Trimming took 8 bases from V and 3 from J, leaving 16 bases between them. CDR3 sequence reads: CASGSGMPDTEAFF. The CDR3 coding sequence is TGTGCCAGCGGATCAGGGATGCCCGACACTGAAGCTTTCTTT.

This clonotype was observed at least ten times. The chain combines TRBV19 with TRBJ2-4; 11 bases are shared with TRBD1. The CDR3 is 18 amino acids. V trimming: 6 bases; J trimming: 8 bases; junction bases outside the gene matches: 18. The germline gives CDR1 LNHDA, CDR2 SQIVND (reference sequence). The CDR3 here is CASSNISPGQGARHIQYF. CDR3 sequence (DNA): TGTGCCAGTAGCAATATCAGCCCCGGACAGGGGGCGCGGCACATTCAGTACTTC.

The chain has TRBV6-5 and TRBJ2-3; D is uncertain. Germline V gives CDR1 MNHEY, CDR2 SVGAGI. Trimming left V 2 bases short and J 0 bases short, with 6 bases between. This CDR3 region has 14 residues. CDR3 loop: CASSYDSSTDTQYF. CDR3 in DNA: TGTGCCAGCAGTTACGACTCGAGCACAGATACGCAGTATTTT.

This clonotype was observed at least ten times. The J gene is TRBJ1-1, the V gene TRBV27; D is unresolved. The germline gives CDR1 MNHEY, CDR2 SMNVEV (reference sequence). The CDR3 has 14 amino acids. Trimming cost V 2 bases and J 6 bases, with 13 bases left between them. CDR3 loop: CASSLIPLGAEAFF. In DNA, the CDR3 is TGTGCCAGCAGTTTAATTCCCCTAGGAGCTGAAGCTTTCTTT.

By proportion, this clonotype is medium-sized. The CDR3 protein is CSARRPTGGNQPQHF. In DNA form, the CDR3 reads TGCAGTGCTAGACGCCCGACAGGGGGGAATCAGCCCCAGCATTTT. The genes are TRBV20-1 and TRBJ1-5; 9 bases are a match to TRBD1. Germline-derived CDR1 and CDR2 are DFQATT and SNEGSKA (reference sequence). The ends lost 2 bases at V and 4 bases at J; junction bases unmatched: 6. The length of the CDR3 is 15 residues.

This clonotype was observed at least ten times. The chain recombines TRBV18 with TRBJ2-3, with no clear D. Germline CDR1 is KGHSH and CDR2 is LQKENI. The germline V and J ends were trimmed by 4 bases and 2 bases, with 4 bases remaining between them. The CDR3 runs 12 residues. The CDR3 loop is CASSRDTDTQYF. Written as DNA, the CDR3 is TGTGCCAGCTCACGGGACACAGATACGCAGTATTTT.

This clonotype was picked up many times. The CDR3 region is CASRAESNYGYTF. In DNA form, the CDR3 reads TGTGCCAGCAGGGCAGAATCTAACTATGGCTACACCTTC. This chain joins TRBV4-2 and TRBJ1-2; D uncertain. V was pared by 6 bases and J by 0 bases, with 8 bases between. Germline assignment: CDR1 LGHNA and CDR2 YNFKEQ. The CDR3 contains 13 residues.

This clonotype occurred many times. The genes are TRBV29-1 and TRBJ2-5; weak D call: TRBD2 (5 bases). The germline CDR1 and CDR2 sequences are SQVTM and ANQGSEA. There are 13 residues in the CDR3. V shed 7 bases and J shed 7 bases, with 19 bases lying between them. The CDR3 here is CSDVEGLHRTQYF. The CDR3 DNA sequence: TGCAGCGACGTCGAGGGCCTTCATCGGACCCAGTACTTC.

This clonotype was picked up many times. The V and J genes are TRBV29-1 and TRBJ1-1, with D perhaps TRBD1 (5 bases). The CDR3 loop spans 12 amino acids. CDR1 is SQVTM, CDR2 ANQGSEA, per germline. The germline V and J ends were trimmed by 6 bases and 1 base, with 9 bases remaining between them. The CDR3 DNA is TGCAGCGTGGACATTCAGAACACTGAAGCTTTCTTT. Translated: CSVDIQNTEAFF.

This clonotype was recorded at least ten times. The chain joins TRBV6-1 to TRBJ2-1; TRBD2 is a possible D gene (6 bases). Germline CDR1 MNHNS, CDR2 SASEGT. Trimming removed 10 bases at V and 2 bases at J, with 9 bases between. CDR3 size: 12 residues. The CDR3 here is CATGLAYNEQFF. The CDR3 bases are TGTGCCACGGGACTCGCCTACAATGAGCAGTTCTTC.

This clonotype turned up a few times. The chain couples TRBV28 to TRBJ2-3; 11 bases match TRBD2. Trimming cost V 0 bases and J 2 bases; bases outside gene matches: 4. This CDR3 has 17 amino acids. CDR1 MDHEN and CDR2 SYDVKM come from the germline V gene. CDR3 protein: CASSLWELAGVTDTQYF. CDR3 sequence (DNA): TGTGCCAGCAGTTTATGGGAACTAGCGGGGGTCACAGATACGCAGTATTTT.

In this sample, this clonotype is medium-sized (0.01 to 0.1%). The chain links TRBV10-3 to TRBJ1-1; D is unresolved. Germline V gene data show CDR1 as ENHRY and CDR2 as SYGVKD. The CDR3 has 15 amino acids. Trimming shortened V by 0 bases and J by 0 bases, and 8 bases separated the two germline ends. In DNA form, the CDR3 reads TGTGCCATCAGTGAGTCGTCCCTGGTGAACACTGAAGCTTTCTTT. Translation: CAISESSLVNTEAFF.

This clonotype is deemed medium-sized. The rearrangement joins TRBV7-2 to TRBJ2-1; TRBD2 might be the D (5 bases). V lost 4 bases to trimming and J lost 6 bases, with 7 bases between them. Looked up from germline, CDR1 is SGHTA and CDR2 is FQGNSA. The CDR3 is 12 residues long. CDR3 amino acids: CASSSDFNEQFF. The CDR3 coding sequence is TGTGCCAGCAGCTCGGACTTCAATGAGCAGTTCTTC.

This sequence joins TRBV7-2 and TRBJ2-3; D is undetermined. The CDR3 spans 14 residues. V lost 1 base and J 4 bases, leaving 9 bases between the germline ends. Germline values: CDR1 SGHTA, CDR2 FQGNSA. The CDR3 reads CASSLGRPPDTQYF. The CDR3 nucleotides read TGTGCCAGCAGCTTAGGGCGCCCGCCAGATACGCAGTATTTT.

This chain connects TRBV6-5 to TRBJ2-1; no definite D call. Germline V lookup: CDR1 MNHEY, CDR2 SVGAGI. The CDR3 consists of 17 residues. V lost 0 bases and J 6 bases, leaving 18 bases between the germline ends. In nucleotides, the CDR3 is TGTGCCAGCAGTTACTCCCCCCCCGGAAGAATGGGCAATGAGCAGTTCTTC. Protein sequence: CASSYSPPGRMGNEQFF.

The table lists this clonotype with many counts. The chain carries TRBV9 and TRBJ1-1; 8 nucleotides agree with TRBD1. The CDR3 is 16 amino acids. Germline loops: CDR1 SGDLS, CDR2 YYNGEE. With 4 bases clipped from V and 1 base from J, the junction kept 9 bases outside the gene matches. The CDR3 DNA sequence: TGTGCCAGCAGCTTATCTCCAGGGACAGGGAACACTGAAGCTTTCTTT. Protein sequence: CASSLSPGTGNTEAFF. Full variable domain (missing parts from reference TRBV9 and TRBJ1-1): DSGVTQTPKHLITATGQRVTLRCSPRSGDLSVYWYQQSLDQGLQFLIQYYNGEERAKGNILERFSAQQFPDLHSELNLSSLELGDSALYFCASSLSPGTGNTEAFFGQGTRLTVV.

In this sample, this clonotype turned up a few times. The rearrangement joins TRBV5-6 to TRBJ1-2; 8 nucleotides agree with TRBD1. The germline gives CDR1 SGHDT, CDR2 YYEEEE. The junction had 5 bases not matched to a gene; V was cut back by 4 bases and J by 3 bases. CDR3 length: 14 amino acids. CDR3 region: CASSVGQGDYGYTF. The DNA of the CDR3 is TGTGCCAGCAGCGTCGGACAGGGAGACTATGGCTACACCTTC.

In its sample, this clonotype was seen many times. The chain links TRBV7-9 to TRBJ2-3; 7 bases agree with TRBD1. Germline V gene lookup returns CDR1 SEHNR and CDR2 FQNEAQ (reference sequence). The ends lost 0 bases at V and 1 base at J; junction bases unmatched: 1. The CDR3 totals 15 residues. The CDR3 nucleotides read TGTGCCAGCAGCTTAGCCCAGGGGGGCACAGATACGCAGTATTTT. It is translated as CASSLAQGGTDTQYF.

Many counts were recorded for this clonotype. V and J are TRBV6-5 and TRBJ2-1, with D perhaps TRBD1 (5 bases). Trimming removed 2 bases from V and 3 bases from J, with 17 bases in between. CDR3 length: 17 residues. CDR1 and CDR2 (germline): MNHEY, SVGAGI. CDR3 loop: CASSYTSVDRYYNEQFF. CDR3 DNA: TGTGCCAGCAGTTACACCTCCGTAGACAGATACTACAATGAGCAGTTCTTC.

This clonotype was observed many times. The CDR3 here is CASSSRGEGTDTQYF. The CDR3, as DNA: TGTGCCAGCAGCAGCAGGGGTGAGGGCACAGATACGCAGTATTTT. This chain connects TRBV7-9 to TRBJ2-3; TRBD1 might be the D (6 bases). The CDR3 loop spans 15 amino acids. The germline V gene has CDR1 SEHNR and CDR2 FQNEAQ (reference sequence). Trimming removed 5 bases from V and 1 base from J, with 13 bases in between.

In this sample, this clonotype turned up many times. The chain carries TRBV20-1 and TRBJ2-1, with 9 bases aligning to TRBD2. CDR1 DFQATT and CDR2 SNEGSKA come from the germline V gene (reference sequence). Trimming removed 5 bases from V and 6 bases from J; junction bases left unmatched: 11. CDR3 length: 15 amino acids. The CDR3 DNA reads as TGCAGTGCTCCCGGCCCGGGAGCGGGAGGCAATGAGCAGTTCTTC. This translates into CSAPGPGAGGNEQFF.

This clonotype is medium-sized in the sample. The V and J genes are TRBV12-3 or TRBV12-4 and TRBJ2-3, with 15 bases lining up with TRBD2. Germline trimming cut 7 bases from V and 3 bases from J; bases unmatched to any gene: 5. This CDR3 region has 16 residues. The CDR3 DNA sequence: TGTGCCAGCACCTCCGGGACTAGCGGGGGGACAGATACGCAGTATTTT. Translating gives CASTSGTSGGTDTQYF.

In its sample, this clonotype was seen many times. The rearrangement joins TRBV6-6 to TRBJ1-4; TRBD1 might be the D (5 bases). The V end was cut by 5 bases, the J end by 2 bases, with 15 bases between. The germline CDR1 and CDR2 sequences are MNHNY and SVGAGI (reference sequence). This CDR3 region has 16 residues. The CDR3 spells CASSQGVGKTNEKLFF. DNA for the CDR3: TGTGCCAGCAGTCAGGGTGTCGGGAAGACTAATGAAAAACTGTTTTTT.